This record looks at one T cell receptor beta chain sequence and its context. The data are from a study of blood T cell repertoires in COVID-19. Study processing details: Researchers report that nucleated cell counts were estimated from reference gene primer amplification. Method: immunoSEQ multiplex PCR; TCRdb's copy keeps in-frame clones and lacks some. Clonal size and the V and J genes are those of that table, whereas D and trimming came from the DNA. This table has about 250,000 clones, 65% to 90% appearing once. The sequence came from a middle-aged man who had recovered from COVID-19. Material: PBMCs or T cells enriched from blood (not recorded which).

The CDR3 coding sequence is TGCGCCAGCAGCTTCACAGGGGTAAACTATGGCTACACCTTC. Translation gives CASSFTGVNYGYTF. The chain links TRBV5-1 to TRBJ1-2; 7 positions agree with TRBD1. Germline assignment: CDR1 SGHRS and CDR2 YFSETQ. J lost 2 bases, V lost 2 bases, and 3 bases had no gene match. This CDR3 contains 14 residues.